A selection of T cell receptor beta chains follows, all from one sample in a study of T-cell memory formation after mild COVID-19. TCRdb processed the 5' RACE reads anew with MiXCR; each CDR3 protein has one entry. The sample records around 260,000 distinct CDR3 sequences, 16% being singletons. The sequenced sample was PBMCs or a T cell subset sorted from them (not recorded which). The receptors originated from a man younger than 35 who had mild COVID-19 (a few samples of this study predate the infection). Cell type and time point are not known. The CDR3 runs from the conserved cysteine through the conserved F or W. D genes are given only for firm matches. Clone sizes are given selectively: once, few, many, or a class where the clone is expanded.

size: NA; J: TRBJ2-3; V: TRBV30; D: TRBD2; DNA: TGTGCCTCAGCCTCCGGGACTACGTATACCACAGATACGCAGTATTTT; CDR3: CASASGTTYTTDTQYF
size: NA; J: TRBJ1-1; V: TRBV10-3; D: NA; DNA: TGTGCCATCGGGGCGGCCACGATGAACACTGAAGCTTTCTTT; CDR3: CAIGAATMNTEAFF
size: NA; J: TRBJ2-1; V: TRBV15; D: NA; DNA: TGTGCCACCAGCAGAGATAGGGGGACTGCTTTTATCAATGAGCAGTTCTTC; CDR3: CATSRDRGTAFINEQFF
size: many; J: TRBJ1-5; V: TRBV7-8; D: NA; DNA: TGTGCCAGCAGCAAGGTGGAGGGGACTTATAGCAATCAGCCCCAGCATTTT; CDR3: CASSKVEGTYSNQPQHF
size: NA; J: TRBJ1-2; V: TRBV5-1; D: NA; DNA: TGCGCCAGCAGTGAGGGCAGGGTCAACTATGGCTACACCTTC; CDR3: CASSEGRVNYGYTF
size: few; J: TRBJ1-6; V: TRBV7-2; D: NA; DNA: TGTGCCAGCAGCTTAAACGGAATTTCCGCTAATTCACCCCTCCACTTT; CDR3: CASSLNGISANSPLHF
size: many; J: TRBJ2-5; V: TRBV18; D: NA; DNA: TGTGCCAGCTCACCAAAGGCCAGCTACCAAGAGACCCAGTACTTC; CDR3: CASSPKASYQETQYF
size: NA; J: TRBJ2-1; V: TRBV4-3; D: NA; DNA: TGCGCCAGCAGCCATTTCGGGGGGCGAGGTGAGCAGTTCTTC; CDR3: CASSHFGGRGEQFF
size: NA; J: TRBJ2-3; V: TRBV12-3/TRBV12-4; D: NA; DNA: TGTGCCATCCATGGGGCAGTTGTTTCTAGCACAGATACGCAGTATTTT; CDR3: CAIHGAVVSSTDTQYF
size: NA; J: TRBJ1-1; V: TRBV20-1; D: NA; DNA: TGCAGTGCTAGAGACCCACCTGAAGCTTTCTTT; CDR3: CSARDPPEAFF
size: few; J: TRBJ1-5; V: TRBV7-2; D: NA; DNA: TGTGCCAGCAGCTTCTCGGTTAGCAATCAGCCCCAGCATTTT; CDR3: CASSFSVSNQPQHF
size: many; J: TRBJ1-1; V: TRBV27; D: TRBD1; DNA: TGTGCCAGCAGCCCAGGGGGGGCCACTGAAGCTTTCTTT; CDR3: CASSPGGATEAFF
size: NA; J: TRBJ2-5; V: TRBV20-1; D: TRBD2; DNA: TGCAGTGCTAGAGGGACTAGCGAGCGGACCCAGTACTTC; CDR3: CSARGTSERTQYF
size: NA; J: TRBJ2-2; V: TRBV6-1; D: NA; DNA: TGTGCCAGCAGGGCCGGGACCTCGGGCACCGGGGAGCTGTTTTTT; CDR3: CASRAGTSGTGELFF
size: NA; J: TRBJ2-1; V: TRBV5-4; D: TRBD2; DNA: TGTGCCAGCAGTCCGTCAGCGGGGGGCTACAATGAGCAGTTCTTC; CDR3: CASSPSAGGYNEQFF
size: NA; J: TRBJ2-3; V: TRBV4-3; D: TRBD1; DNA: TGCGCCAGCAGCCCCACCCCGTATCAGACAGGGCGCGCAGATACGCAGTATTTT; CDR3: CASSPTPYQTGRADTQYF
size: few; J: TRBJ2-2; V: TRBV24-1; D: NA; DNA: TGTGCCACCAGCAGGGGGAACACCGGGGAGCTGTTTTTT; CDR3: CATSRGNTGELFF
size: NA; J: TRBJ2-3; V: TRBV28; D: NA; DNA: TGTGCCAGCGGGGGACTCCGCTTGAGAGAAACGCAGTATTTT; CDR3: CASGGLRLRETQYF
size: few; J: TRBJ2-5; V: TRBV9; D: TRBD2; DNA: TGTGCCAGCAGCGTAGCTGCCCTAGCGGGCCAAGAGACCCAGTACTTC; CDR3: CASSVAALAGQETQYF
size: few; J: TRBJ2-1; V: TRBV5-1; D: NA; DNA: TGCGCCAGCAGCACCACAGGGAATGGTGAGCAGTTCTTC; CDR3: CASSTTGNGEQFF
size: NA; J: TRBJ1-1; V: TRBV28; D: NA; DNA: TGTGCCAGCAGTACTCGATCCGACGTTGAAGCTTTCTTT; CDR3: CASSTRSDVEAFF
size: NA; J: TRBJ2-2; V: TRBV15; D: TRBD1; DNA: TGTGCCACCAGCAGAATCACAGGGGAGTGGGAGCTGTTTTTT; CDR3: CATSRITGEWELFF
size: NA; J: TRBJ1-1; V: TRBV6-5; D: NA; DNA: TGTGCCAGCAGTCCCCTCATCACGGGGTTCACTGAAGCTTTCTTT; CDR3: CASSPLITGFTEAFF
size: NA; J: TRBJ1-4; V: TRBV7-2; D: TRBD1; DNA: TGTGCCAGCAGCCTCGGACAGGCGCCGAATGAAAAACTGTTTTTT; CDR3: CASSLGQAPNEKLFF
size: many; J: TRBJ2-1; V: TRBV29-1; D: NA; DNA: TGCAGCGTTTGGGGGGGCCACGGGAATGAGCAGTTCTTC; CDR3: CSVWGGHGNEQFF
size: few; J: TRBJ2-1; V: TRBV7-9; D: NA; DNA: TGTGCCAGCAGCCTACAGTACGGTGAGCAGTTCTTC; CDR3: CASSLQYGEQFF
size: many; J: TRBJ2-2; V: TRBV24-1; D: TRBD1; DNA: TGTGCCACCAGTGATTCGGGACAGGGTACCGGGGAGCTGTTTTTT; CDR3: CATSDSGQGTGELFF
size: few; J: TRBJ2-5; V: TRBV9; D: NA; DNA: TGTGCCAGCAGCGTAGAGGGTAGCGGCCCCCAAGAGACCCAGTACTTC; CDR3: CASSVEGSGPQETQYF
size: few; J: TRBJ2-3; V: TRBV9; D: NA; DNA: TGTGCCAGTGGCTCGAGTATTGGGGATACGCAGTATTTT; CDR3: CASGSSIGDTQYF
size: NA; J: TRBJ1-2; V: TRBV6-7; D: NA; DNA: TGTGCCAGCAGACGGACAGACCGAACCACCAACTATGGCTACACCTTC; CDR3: CASRRTDRTTNYGYTF
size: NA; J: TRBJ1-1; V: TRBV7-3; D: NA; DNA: TGTGCCAGCAGCCCAAATACAGGGAGTAGAGCTTTCTTT; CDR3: CASSPNTGSRAFF
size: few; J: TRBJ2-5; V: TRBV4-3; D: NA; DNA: TGCGCCAGCAGCCAAGATTTCTTCGGCGTGGAGACCCAGTACTTC; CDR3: CASSQDFFGVETQYF
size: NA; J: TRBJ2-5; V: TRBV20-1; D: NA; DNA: TGCAGTGCTAGTAGGCCGGGGGCCGGAGAGACCCAGTACTTC; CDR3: CSASRPGAGETQYF
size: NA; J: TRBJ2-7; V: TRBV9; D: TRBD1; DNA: TGTGCCAGCAGCGCCGAGGGACAGCCGGAATACGAGCAGTACTTC; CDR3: CASSAEGQPEYEQYF
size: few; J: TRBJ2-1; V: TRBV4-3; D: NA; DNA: TGCGCCAGCAGCCAAGATATGGGGACGCCCAATGAGCAGTTCTTC; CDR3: CASSQDMGTPNEQFF
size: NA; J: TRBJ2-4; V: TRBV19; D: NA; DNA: TGTGCCACCCATGTTTTCGGGCTGGCCAAAAACATTCAGTACTTC; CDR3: CATHVFGLAKNIQYF
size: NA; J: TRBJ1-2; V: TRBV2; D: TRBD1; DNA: TGTGCCAGCAGACCGCAGGGGGGAGGCTACACCTTC; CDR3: CASRPQGGGYTF
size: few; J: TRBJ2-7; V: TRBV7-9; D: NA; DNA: TGTGCCAGCAGCTTAAAGCCCGGGCAGAACTCCTACGAGCAGTACTTC; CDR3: CASSLKPGQNSYEQYF